These T cell receptor beta chains were read from a single sample in a study of T cells in Graves' hyperthyroidism and ophthalmopathy. TCRdb re-called the multiplex PCR reads through MiXCR, storing one row per CDR3 protein. The table records 92,000 or so distinct CDR3 sequences, about half of them present only once. Material for sequencing was blood. These TCRs come from a woman aged 40 to 50 with Graves' hyperthyroidism. The CDR3 runs from the conserved cysteine through the conserved F or W. The order of the fields is D gene, clone size, V gene, J gene, CDR3 DNA, CDR3 protein. The D gene is left open where the match is weak. Clone size, where shown, is once, few, many, or a class for clones that have expanded.

d_gene: NA
abundance: NA
v_gene: TRBV10-3
j_gene: TRBJ1-1
CDR3nt: TGTGCCATCAGTGGGACGGAGAACACTGAAGCTTTCTTT
CDR3aa: CAISGTENTEAFF

d_gene: TRBD2
abundance: NA
v_gene: TRBV5-1
j_gene: TRBJ2-5
CDR3nt: TGCGCCAGCAGCGGGACTAGCGGGGAAGAGACCCAGTACTTC
CDR3aa: CASSGTSGEETQYF

d_gene: NA
abundance: many
v_gene: TRBV6-5
j_gene: TRBJ1-5
CDR3nt: TGTGCCAGCAGTTACTTGGTGTGGCCCCAGCATTTT
CDR3aa: CASSYLVWPQHF

d_gene: NA
abundance: few
v_gene: TRBV29-1
j_gene: TRBJ1-1
CDR3nt: TGCAGCGTTGTCTTGCTGGGGGTGGGCACTGAAGCTTTCTTT
CDR3aa: CSVVLLGVGTEAFF

d_gene: NA
abundance: many
v_gene: TRBV7-9
j_gene: TRBJ2-7
CDR3nt: TGTGCCACCCAAGACAGGGAGGGTGGCGAGCAGTACTTC
CDR3aa: CATQDREGGEQYF

d_gene: NA
abundance: many
v_gene: TRBV10-2
j_gene: TRBJ1-2
CDR3nt: TGCGCCAGCAGTCCAGGGTCTACGATGGGCTACACCTTC
CDR3aa: CASSPGSTMGYTF

d_gene: NA
abundance: NA
v_gene: TRBV28
j_gene: TRBJ1-5
CDR3nt: TGTGCCAGCAGTCCCTTGGGAGGGGCTAAACAGCCCCAGCATTTT
CDR3aa: CASSPLGGAKQPQHF

d_gene: TRBD1
abundance: NA
v_gene: TRBV9
j_gene: TRBJ2-7
CDR3nt: TGTGCCAGCAGCCCGTGGGACAGCCACGAGCAGTACTTC
CDR3aa: CASSPWDSHEQYF

d_gene: TRBD1
abundance: NA
v_gene: TRBV10-3
j_gene: TRBJ1-3
CDR3nt: TGTGCCATCAGTGAGGGGGACAGGGACACCATATATTTT
CDR3aa: CAISEGDRDTIYF

d_gene: NA
abundance: NA
v_gene: TRBV10-2
j_gene: TRBJ2-7
CDR3nt: TGCGCCAGCAGTGAGTCGGGAGACGAGCAGTACTTC
CDR3aa: CASSESGDEQYF

d_gene: NA
abundance: many
v_gene: TRBV2
j_gene: TRBJ1-1
CDR3nt: TGTGCCAGCAATCTCGTTGTAAACACTGAAGCTTTCTTT
CDR3aa: CASNLVVNTEAFF

d_gene: NA
abundance: many
v_gene: TRBV20-1
j_gene: TRBJ2-7
CDR3nt: TGCAGTGCTAGTGGGGGGGACAGTCCCTACGAGCAGTACTTC
CDR3aa: CSASGGDSPYEQYF

d_gene: NA
abundance: few
v_gene: TRBV14
j_gene: TRBJ1-2
CDR3nt: TGTGCCAGCAGCCAAGATAGGACGGCGGCTGGCTACACCTTC
CDR3aa: CASSQDRTAAGYTF

d_gene: TRBD1
abundance: NA
v_gene: TRBV7-9
j_gene: TRBJ2-7
CDR3nt: TGTGCCAGCAGCCTGACAGGGCCATCGTCCTACGAGCAGTACTTC
CDR3aa: CASSLTGPSSYEQYF

d_gene: TRBD1
abundance: NA
v_gene: TRBV2
j_gene: TRBJ1-1
CDR3nt: TGTGCCAGCAGCCTCAGGACAGGGTTCACTGAAGCTTTCTTT
CDR3aa: CASSLRTGFTEAFF

d_gene: NA
abundance: NA
v_gene: TRBV4-1
j_gene: TRBJ2-7
CDR3nt: TGCGCCAGCAGCTTCGGGCAGGACGAGCAGTACTTC
CDR3aa: CASSFGQDEQYF

d_gene: NA
abundance: NA
v_gene: TRBV7-9
j_gene: TRBJ2-5
CDR3nt: TGTGCCAGCAGTTACGGACGGGGATTTAGGACCCAGTACTTC
CDR3aa: CASSYGRGFRTQYF

d_gene: NA
abundance: NA
v_gene: TRBV10-3
j_gene: TRBJ1-2
CDR3nt: TGTGCCATCAGGGTGGAGGCGCTTGGCTACACCTTC
CDR3aa: CAIRVEALGYTF

d_gene: NA
abundance: many
v_gene: TRBV12-3/TRBV12-4
j_gene: TRBJ1-2
CDR3nt: TGTGCCAGCAACTTCGGGGGAGACTATGGCTACACCTTC
CDR3aa: CASNFGGDYGYTF

d_gene: TRBD1
abundance: NA
v_gene: TRBV4-1
j_gene: TRBJ2-7
CDR3nt: TGCGCCAGCAGCCAAGAGCTGACAGGGGAGCAGTACTTC
CDR3aa: CASSQELTGEQYF

d_gene: NA
abundance: many
v_gene: TRBV19
j_gene: TRBJ1-2
CDR3nt: TGTGCCAGTACGGATTACTATGGCTACACCTTC
CDR3aa: CASTDYYGYTF

d_gene: TRBD2
abundance: many
v_gene: TRBV13
j_gene: TRBJ2-5
CDR3nt: TGTGCCAGCAGCTTACGACTAGCGGGGGGAGAGACCCAGTACTTC
CDR3aa: CASSLRLAGGETQYF

d_gene: NA
abundance: many
v_gene: TRBV9
j_gene: TRBJ2-3
CDR3nt: TGTGCCAGCAGCGTAGGGCAACAGAAAGATACGCAGTATTTT
CDR3aa: CASSVGQQKDTQYF

d_gene: NA
abundance: NA
v_gene: TRBV7-2
j_gene: TRBJ1-5
CDR3nt: TGCGCCAGCAGCCAAGATAGTAAAGGGGTGGCCGCGCCCCAGCATTTT
CDR3aa: CASSQDSKGVAAPQHF

d_gene: NA
abundance: NA
v_gene: TRBV25-1
j_gene: TRBJ2-5
CDR3nt: TGTGCTAGCGCTACGGGTCTAGAGACCCAGTACTTC
CDR3aa: CASATGLETQYF

d_gene: TRBD2
abundance: many
v_gene: TRBV5-6
j_gene: TRBJ2-7
CDR3nt: TGTGCCAGCAGCTTGGGACTAGCGAGGGAGCAGTACTTC
CDR3aa: CASSLGLAREQYF

d_gene: TRBD1
abundance: NA
v_gene: TRBV7-2
j_gene: TRBJ2-7
CDR3nt: TGTGCCAGCAGTCCCCTCCTGGCAGGGGGCAAGTACGAGCAGTACTTC
CDR3aa: CASSPLLAGGKYEQYF

d_gene: NA
abundance: many
v_gene: TRBV7-2
j_gene: TRBJ2-7
CDR3nt: TGTGCCAGCAGCTTACGACAGGAAACCTACGAGCAGTACTTC
CDR3aa: CASSLRQETYEQYF

d_gene: TRBD1
abundance: NA
v_gene: TRBV15
j_gene: TRBJ1-2
CDR3nt: TGTGCCACCAGCAGGGCACAGGGGGTTAACTATGGCTACACCTTC
CDR3aa: CATSRAQGVNYGYTF

d_gene: NA
abundance: many
v_gene: TRBV20-1
j_gene: TRBJ1-1
CDR3nt: TGCAGTGCTAGCCGAGTACTCACAGGGTTTGACACTGAAGCTTTCTTT
CDR3aa: CSASRVLTGFDTEAFF

d_gene: NA
abundance: NA
v_gene: TRBV28
j_gene: TRBJ1-4
CDR3nt: TGTGCCAGCAGTACACTGACCGACAGAGAAGTCACAACTAATAAAAAACTGTCTTTT
CDR3aa: CASSTLTDREVTTNKKLSF

d_gene: NA
abundance: many
v_gene: TRBV20-1
j_gene: TRBJ1-5
CDR3nt: TGCAGTGCTAGACCCCCCCTCGGGGACAAGGGGCGCAATCAGCCCCAGCATTTT
CDR3aa: CSARPPLGDKGRNQPQHF

d_gene: NA
abundance: NA
v_gene: TRBV7-9
j_gene: TRBJ1-6
CDR3nt: TGTGCCAGCAGCTTCATCGGGAGTTCACCCCTCCACTTT
CDR3aa: CASSFIGSSPLHF

d_gene: TRBD1
abundance: NA
v_gene: TRBV10-3
j_gene: TRBJ2-5
CDR3nt: TGTGCCATCAGTGAGTTTGGGACAGCGGAGACCCAGTACTTC
CDR3aa: CAISEFGTAETQYF

d_gene: TRBD2
abundance: NA
v_gene: TRBV20-1
j_gene: TRBJ2-5
CDR3nt: TGCAGTGCTAGAGCCCTCGGACTAGCGGGAGTCAGGGAGACCCAGTACTTC
CDR3aa: CSARALGLAGVRETQYF

d_gene: NA
abundance: many
v_gene: TRBV6-5
j_gene: TRBJ2-5
CDR3nt: TGTGCCAGCAGTTCCCCCGGGGGGACAGAACAAGAGACCCAGTACTTC
CDR3aa: CASSSPGGTEQETQYF

d_gene: NA
abundance: many
v_gene: TRBV7-2
j_gene: TRBJ1-3
CDR3nt: TGTGCCAGCAGGAGGGCTGGAAACACCATATATTTT
CDR3aa: CASRRAGNTIYF

d_gene: TRBD2
abundance: NA
v_gene: TRBV7-2
j_gene: TRBJ2-5
CDR3nt: TGTGCCAGCAGCTTGGATGGACTAGCGGCAAGGACCCAGTACTTC
CDR3aa: CASSLDGLAARTQYF

d_gene: NA
abundance: many
v_gene: TRBV15
j_gene: TRBJ2-6
CDR3nt: TGTGCCACCAGCAGAGATCAAGCCCGGGCTGGGGCCAACGTCCTGACTTTC
CDR3aa: CATSRDQARAGANVLTF

d_gene: NA
abundance: NA
v_gene: TRBV2
j_gene: TRBJ1-2
CDR3nt: TGTGCCAGCAAACGACCCCAGACAACTAACTATGGCTACACCTTC
CDR3aa: CASKRPQTTNYGYTF

d_gene: NA
abundance: many
v_gene: TRBV7-9
j_gene: TRBJ2-7
CDR3nt: TGTGCGTCGGAGGCGGCCATCCCCTACGAGCAGTACTTC
CDR3aa: CASEAAIPYEQYF

d_gene: TRBD1
abundance: many
v_gene: TRBV29-1
j_gene: TRBJ1-2
CDR3nt: TGCAGCGCTAAACTTCCGGGACAGTATGGCTACACCTTC
CDR3aa: CSAKLPGQYGYTF

d_gene: NA
abundance: many
v_gene: TRBV28
j_gene: TRBJ1-2
CDR3nt: TGTGCCAGCAGTTTATGGACAGGAGCCTATGGCTACACCTTC
CDR3aa: CASSLWTGAYGYTF

d_gene: NA
abundance: many
v_gene: TRBV14
j_gene: TRBJ1-1
CDR3nt: TGTGCCAGCAGCTGGAGGGGCACTGAAGCTTTCTTT
CDR3aa: CASSWRGTEAFF

d_gene: NA
abundance: many
v_gene: TRBV24-1
j_gene: TRBJ1-2
CDR3nt: TGTGCCACCAGTGACCAGGGCGCCTATGGCTACACCTTC
CDR3aa: CATSDQGAYGYTF

d_gene: NA
abundance: NA
v_gene: TRBV10-3
j_gene: TRBJ1-2
CDR3nt: TGTGCCATCAAAAGTGGCATGAGACTTTATGGCTACACCTTC
CDR3aa: CAIKSGMRLYGYTF